This T cell receptor (beta chain) was sequenced in a study of graft-versus-host responses after intestinal transplantation. Study-level background: Each transplant was multivisceral, liver-intestinal, or isolated intestinal.

Repertoires were generated with immunoSEQ multiplex PCR, while TCRdb's copy carries only in-frame clones and drops some. The sample includes fewer than 45,000 clones, about 93% of them seen just once. The CDR3 totals 15 residues. Unmatched junction bases numbered 5, after V lost 1 base and J lost 5 bases. Germline assignment: CDR1 SGHAT and CDR2 FQNNGV. The chain employs TRBV11-2 and TRBJ2-3; 8 positions agree with TRBD2. The sample in question was PBMCs, obtained 16 days after intestinal transplant. The source is a human patient who received an intestinal transplant, so some T cells may come from the graft donor. The CDR3 nucleotides are TGTGCCAGCAGCTTAGCGGGAGGGACGGGAGATACGCAGTATTTT. Translation: CASSLAGGTGDTQYF.